Shown below are 24 T cell receptor beta chains from a single sample sequenced in a study of response to subunit inactivated influenza vaccine. Each CDR3 protein is one row after TCRdb ran MiXCR on the RT-PCR reads. Here the sample spans approximately 290,000 distinct CDR3 sequences, 22% being singletons. Specimen: PBMCs from blood, collected about 20 months after vaccination. These receptors were obtained from a man aged 45 to 75 who received an inactivated influenza vaccine.

The chain uses TRBV19 and TRBJ2-3; tentative D call: TRBD2 (6 bases). Germline CDR1 LNHDA, CDR2 SQIVND (reference sequence). This CDR3 has 14 amino acids. V was trimmed by 4 bases and J by 3 bases, leaving 11 bases between them. CDR3 DNA: TGTGCCAGTAGTACTAGCGTAAGGACAGATACGCAGTATTTT. Translated: CASSTSVRTDTQYF.

The chain recombines TRBV11-1 with TRBJ1-4, with a tentative D call TRBD1 (6 bases). Trimming removed 0 bases at V and 8 bases at J, with 22 bases between. The germline V gene encodes CDR1 SGHAT and CDR2 FQDESV (reference sequence). This CDR3 is 18 amino acids long. The CDR3 nucleotides read TGTGCCAGCAGCTTAGCTGGGACACGCATCGCACGGGGCGAAAAACTGTTTTTT. This gives the protein CASSLAGTRIARGEKLFF.

The CDR3 protein is CASSFSQGHTGELFF. The CDR3 DNA is TGTGCCAGCAGCTTTTCTCAGGGCCACACCGGGGAGCTGTTTTTT. The chain recombines TRBV7-6 with TRBJ2-2, with D maybe TRBD1 (5 bases). V was trimmed by 3 bases and J by 3 bases, leaving 11 bases between them. Germline CDR1 SGHVS, CDR2 FNYEAQ. The CDR3 sequence is 15 residues long.

This clonotype was observed a few times. The CDR3 DNA reads as TGTGCCAGTAGTACCCGGGTTTTGGCTGAGCAGTACTTC. Translating it yields CASSTRVLAEQYF. J is TRBJ2-7 and V is TRBV19; D gene unclear. The CDR3 length is 13 residues. V lost 4 bases and J 7 bases, leaving 14 bases between the germline ends. CDR1 is LNHDA and CDR2 is SQIVND in the germline V gene (reference sequence). Variable domain in full (rest from reference TRBV19 and TRBJ2-7): DGGITQSPKYLFRKEGQNVTLSCEQNLNHDAMYWYRQDPGQGLRLIYYSQIVNDFQKGDIAEGYSVSREKKESFPLTVTSAQKNPTAFYLCASSTRVLAEQYFGPGTRLTVT.

The chain links TRBV24-1 to TRBJ1-2; 11 bases map to TRBD1. From germline, CDR1 is KGHDR and CDR2 SFDVKD. Trimming cost V 2 bases and J 7 bases; bases outside gene matches: 5. The CDR3 is made up of 15 amino acids. The CDR3: CATSDSGTGGTGYTF. In DNA, the CDR3 is TGTGCCACCAGTGATTCAGGGACAGGGGGTACTGGCTACACCTTC.

This clonotype showed up many times. J is TRBJ1-6 and V is TRBV12-3 or TRBV12-4, with D possibly TRBD1 on 6 matching bases. This CDR3 is 14 amino acids long. V lost 1 base and J 9 bases, leaving 10 bases between the germline ends. As DNA, the CDR3 is TGTGCCAGCAGTTTAGTGGGGGGCACTTCACCCCTCCACTTT. This sequence encodes CASSLVGGTSPLHF.

This rearrangement joins TRBV2 to TRBJ2-2; D may match TRBD1 or TRBD2 (5 bases each). The CDR3 length is 15 residues. Germline V gives CDR1 SNHLY, CDR2 FYNNEI. V was cut by 7 bases and J by 7 bases, with 19 bases left in between. The CDR3 here is CASTRGAARGGELFF. The CDR3 bases are TGTGCCAGCACCCGAGGGGCGGCCAGAGGCGGGGAGCTGTTTTTT.

The CDR3 loop reads CSGEVTYNEQFF. CDR3 sequence (DNA): TGCAGTGGGGAAGTGACCTACAATGAGCAGTTCTTC. V usage is TRBV20-1 and J usage is TRBJ2-1; no clear D. Germline V gene lookup returns CDR1 DFQATT and CDR2 SNEGSKA (reference sequence). Trimming left V 7 bases short and J 2 bases short, with 9 bases between. There are 12 residues in the CDR3.

This clonotype was detected only a few times. This sequence joins TRBV20-1 and TRBJ1-5; D not certain. The CDR3 sequence is 11 residues long. Trimming cost V 1 base and J 6 bases, with 4 bases left between them. The germline V gene encodes CDR1 DFQATT and CDR2 SNEGSKA (reference sequence). The DNA of the CDR3 is TGCAGTGCTAGAGTCGGTCAGCCCCAGCATTTT. Amino acids: CSARVGQPQHF.

This clonotype has a handful of counts. This chain connects TRBV15 to TRBJ2-5, with D uncertain. The CDR3 length is 11 residues. Trimming stripped 5 bases from V and 3 bases from J, with 4 bases between. Germline CDR1 is LNHNV and CDR2 is YYDKDF (reference sequence). The CDR3 region has the DNA TGTGCCACCAGCGGAAAAGAGACCCAGTACTTC. It is translated as CATSGKETQYF.

This clonotype was seen at least ten times. The chain joins TRBV4-3 to TRBJ1-2; maybe TRBD1 (6 bases). Germline V gene sequence: CDR1 LGHNA, CDR2 YSLEER. The CDR3 runs to 14 residues. Trimming took off 3 bases at V and 6 bases at J, with 14 bases between the two ends. The CDR3 sequence: CASSHSVGANGYTF. The CDR3 DNA reads as TGCGCCAGCAGCCATAGTGTGGGGGCGAATGGCTACACCTTC.

The chain uses TRBV18 and TRBJ2-5; D not certain. V was trimmed by 6 bases and J by 5 bases, leaving 7 bases between them. This CDR3 is built from 11 residues. Per germline, CDR1 KGHSH and CDR2 LQKENI. CDR3: CASSDSETQYF. The CDR3 DNA follows: TGTGCCAGCTCTGATTCGGAGACCCAGTACTTC.

Only a few counts were recorded for this clonotype. The chain has TRBV12-3 or TRBV12-4 and TRBJ2-3; D is ambiguous. CDR3 length equals 12 residues. Trimming stripped 2 bases from V and 4 bases from J, with 4 bases between. CDR3 loop: CASSLNADTQYF. Here the CDR3 DNA reads TGTGCCAGCAGTTTAAACGCAGATACGCAGTATTTT.

The gene calls are TRBV25-1 and TRBJ1-1; D unresolved. Trimming removed 4 bases from V and 2 bases from J, with 8 bases in between. CDR1 and CDR2 from the germline V gene are MGHDK and SYGVNS. This CDR3 is built from 13 residues. CDR3 region: CASSVKLNTEAFF. The CDR3 DNA follows: TGTGCCAGCAGTGTCAAGCTTAACACTGAAGCTTTCTTT.

The table lists this clonotype with a few counts. V and J are TRBV5-1 and TRBJ2-3; TRBD2 matches 13 bases. V lost 4 bases, J lost 4 bases, and 3 bases stayed unmatched. The CDR3 consists of 15 residues. Per germline, CDR1 SGHRS and CDR2 YFSETQ. The CDR3 loop reads CASSRGTSGADTQYF. Written as DNA, the CDR3 is TGCGCCAGCAGCCGAGGGACTAGCGGGGCAGATACGCAGTATTTT.

This clonotype was seen once. Given a much more abundant clone one base away, this may be a read error. This likely comes from a read error, as the CDR3 has no conserved phenylalanine or tryptophan at its end. V and J are TRBV20-1 and TRBJ1-1, with D unclear. The CDR3 extends over 10 amino acids. V was pared by 3 bases and J by 7 bases, with 6 bases between. Germline V gene data show CDR1 as DFQATT and CDR2 as SNEGSKA (reference sequence). Here the CDR3 reads CSARGYEAFL. The CDR3, as DNA: TGCAGTGCTAGGGGTTATGAAGCTTTCCTT.

This clonotype came up many times. The V and J genes are TRBV7-9 and TRBJ1-6; unclear D gene. Trimming removed 2 bases from V and 4 bases from J, with 6 bases in between. This CDR3 comprises 14 residues. From germline, CDR1 is SEHNR and CDR2 FQNEAQ (reference sequence). The CDR3 DNA follows: TGTGCCAGCAGCTTATGGGGATATAATTCACCCCTCCACTTT. Translated, it gives CASSLWGYNSPLHF.

There are many counts of this clonotype. V gene TRBV4-2 combines with J gene TRBJ1-2; no clear D. The ends were cut back, 0 bases at V and 4 bases at J, with 15 bases in the middle. The germline CDR1 and CDR2 sequences are LGHNA and YNFKEQ. The CDR3 has 16 amino acids. The CDR3 region has the DNA TGTGCCAGCAGCCAAGATCCGACCTTAAGGGCCTATGGCTACACCTTC. It codes for CASSQDPTLRAYGYTF.

This clonotype was counted a few times. The genes are TRBV6-1 and TRBJ1-6; TRBD1 is a possible D gene (5 bases). Germline CDR1 and CDR2: MNHNS and SASEGT. CDR3 size: 14 residues. V lost 10 bases, J lost 7 bases, and 17 bases lay in between. CDR3 sequence: CATSYGAGNSPLHF. DNA for the CDR3: TGTGCCACTTCATATGGGGCGGGGAATTCACCCCTCCACTTT.

This clonotype turned up a few times. V is TRBV7-9 and J is TRBJ1-2, with a possible D match to TRBD1 (5 bases). This CDR3 spans 17 amino acids. Trimming removed 4 bases from V and 4 bases from J, with 22 bases in between. From germline, CDR1 is SEHNR and CDR2 FQNEAQ (reference sequence). The DNA of the CDR3 is TGTGCCAGCAGCTCTGACTTTGAACTGGACATAGCCTATGGCTACACCTTC. The encoded protein is CASSSDFELDIAYGYTF.

The chain combines TRBV20-1 with TRBJ2-1, with D perhaps TRBD1 (5 bases). V gave up 3 bases and J gave up 10 bases, with 19 bases separating them. Germline lookup yields CDR1 DFQATT and CDR2 SNEGSKA (reference sequence). The CDR3 runs 14 residues. This chain's CDR3 is CSARSSKGSEEQFF. The CDR3 DNA is TGCAGTGCTAGGTCAAGTAAGGGGTCGGAGGAGCAGTTCTTC.

This clonotype was detected only a few times. V and J are TRBV5-5 and TRBJ1-2; unclear D gene. The V and J ends lost 0 bases and 5 bases respectively, with 5 bases between them. Germline V CDR1 and CDR2: SGHKS, YYEKEE (reference sequence). This CDR3 has 12 residues. The DNA of the CDR3 is TGTGCCAGCAGCTTGGCAGAATATGGCTACACCTTC. This codes for CASSLAEYGYTF.

In this sample, this clonotype turned up many times. Compared with germline, one end of the junction differs, possibly owing to a read error. The chain recombines TRBV4-2 with TRBJ1-5; unclear D gene. Germline values: CDR1 LGHNA, CDR2 YNFKEQ. There are 15 residues in the CDR3. This chain's CDR3 is CASSQDPGSDQPQHF. DNA of the CDR3: TGTGCCAGCAGCCAAGATCCGGGTAGCGATCAGCCCCAGCATTTT.

The chain joins TRBV20-1 to TRBJ2-4; possibly TRBD1 for D (5 bases). Germline CDR1 DFQATT, CDR2 SNEGSKA (reference sequence). The CDR3 extends over 15 amino acids. With 2 bases removed from V and 2 bases from J, the gap between germline ends came to 13 bases. CDR3 nucleotide sequence: TGCAGTGCTAGAAGGCGAGCAGGGACCAAAAACATTCAGTACTTC. Amino acid sequence: CSARRRAGTKNIQYF.